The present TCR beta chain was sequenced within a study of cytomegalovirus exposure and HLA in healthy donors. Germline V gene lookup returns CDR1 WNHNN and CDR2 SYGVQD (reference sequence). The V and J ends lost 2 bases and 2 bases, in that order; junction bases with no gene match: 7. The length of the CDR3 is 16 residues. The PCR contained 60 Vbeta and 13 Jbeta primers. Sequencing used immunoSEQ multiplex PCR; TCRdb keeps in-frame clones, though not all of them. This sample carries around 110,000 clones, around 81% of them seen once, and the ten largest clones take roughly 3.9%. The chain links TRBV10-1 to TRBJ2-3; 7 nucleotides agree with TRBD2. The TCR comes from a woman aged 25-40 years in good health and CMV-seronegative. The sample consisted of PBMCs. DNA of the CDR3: TGCGCCAGCAGTGAGAAGAGGGCGGGAGTCACAGATACGCAGTATTTT. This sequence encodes CASSEKRAGVTDTQYF.